The 6 T cell receptor beta chains in this list originate from one sample, sequenced in a study of blood T cell repertoires in COVID-19. Using immunoSEQ multiplex PCR, the repertoire was profiled, and TCRdb retains in-frame clones only, with some absent. The data show under 200,000 clones, around 80% seen once. Sample: PBMCs or T cells enriched from blood (not recorded which). The receptor set was obtained from a man over 45 who had recovered from COVID-19.

J is TRBJ1-2 and V is TRBV7-2; possibly TRBD1 for D (5 bases). Germline V CDR1 and CDR2: SGHTA, FQGNSA. The V end was cut by 2 bases, the J end by 4 bases, with 17 bases between. This CDR3 is built from 16 residues. In DNA form, the CDR3 reads TGTGCCAGCAGCTTATCAATCGGGTTGGGGGGCTATGGCTACACCTTC. This sequence encodes CASSLSIGLGGYGYTF.

The chain joins TRBV28 to TRBJ1-4; perhaps TRBD1 as D (6 bases). This CDR3 contains 13 residues. V lost 8 bases and J 7 bases, leaving 14 bases between the germline ends. The germline V gene encodes CDR1 MDHEN and CDR2 SYDVKM. The CDR3 bases are TGTGCCAGCCTGGGGGACAATAGTGAAAAACTGTTTTTT. Protein: CASLGDNSEKLFF.

This chain connects TRBV29-1 to TRBJ1-1; D is ambiguous. Trimming removed 4 bases at V and 1 base at J, with 13 bases between. Germline values: CDR1 SQVTM, CDR2 ANQGSEA. CDR3 length: 14 residues. The CDR3 is CSVVIGLQNTEAFF. The CDR3 coding sequence is TGCAGCGTTGTAATAGGACTTCAGAACACTGAAGCTTTCTTT.

The chain combines TRBV7-2 with TRBJ2-7, with D tentatively TRBD2 (7 bases). This CDR3 has 13 amino acids. CDR1 and CDR2 (germline): SGHTA, FQGNSA. V was pared by 3 bases and J by 5 bases, with 11 bases between. The CDR3 DNA sequence: TGTGCCAGCAGCTTGGGGGGGGCAGACGAGCAGTACTTC. Translation gives CASSLGGADEQYF.

This clone came up a few times. The CDR3 DNA follows: TGTGCCAGCAGCTTAGATGCCGGGAACACTGAAGCTTTCTTT. Translation: CASSLDAGNTEAFF. The chain recombines TRBV7-6 with TRBJ1-1; the D is unclear. Germline V gene lookup returns CDR1 SGHVS and CDR2 FNYEAQ. The CDR3 is made up of 14 amino acids. V lost 1 base and J lost 1, with 7 bases in between.

The rearrangement joins TRBV4-3 to TRBJ2-3; the match to TRBD2 covers 9 bases. CDR3 size: 16 residues. V gave up 1 base and J gave up 0 bases; unmatched junction bases: 2. Per the germline V gene, CDR1 is LGHNA and CDR2 is YSLEER. CDR3 in amino acids: CASSQASGGSTDTQYF. As DNA, the CDR3 is TGCGCCAGCAGCCAAGCCAGCGGGGGGAGCACAGATACGCAGTATTTT.